This T cell receptor beta chain was obtained from a study of T cells in Graves' hyperthyroidism and ophthalmopathy. General study points: Appearing also in blood were most of the thyroid clonotypes expanded above 0.001.

There were TCR beta CDR3 regions amplified from RNA transcripts. The HTBI primer set was used in a first-round RT-PCR of the TCR CDR3. TCRdb re-called the multiplex PCR reads through MiXCR, storing one row per CDR3 protein. The sample carries about 320,000 distinct CDR3 sequences, approximately 17% recorded once. This clonotype was counted between two and nine times. Antigen specificity is unknown. This TCR was sampled from a man aged 30 to 39 with Graves' hyperthyroidism. Sequenced sample: blood.

The CDR3 nucleotides are TGCGCCAGCAGCCTGGCCGGGACAGGGCTCACTGAAGCTTTCTTT. Translating gives CASSLAGTGLTEAFF. The V call is TRBV5-1, the J call TRBJ1-1; 9 positions match TRBD1. V gave up 4 bases and J gave up 4 bases; unmatched junction bases: 8. Germline V lookup: CDR1 SGHRS, CDR2 YFSETQ. This CDR3 is built from 15 residues.